This TCR beta chain comes out of a study of CD8+ T cells in alopecia areata. Study results and limitations: Numerous expanded lesional clones remained in scalp and blood during tofacitinib.

Following RNA extraction, reverse transcription yielded cDNA that acted as the sequencing template. The assay was immunoSEQ multiplex PCR, and TCRdb's table has in-frame clones only and misses some. Here the sample spans some 100,000 clones, around 40% being singletons. Treatment noted: oral pan-JAK inhibitor, 5-10 mg twice daily. Turning to this clone: Antigen unknown.

The CDR3 runs to 15 residues. CDR1 and CDR2 from the germline V gene are SEHNR and FQNEAQ (reference sequence). After removal of 6 bases from V and 7 bases from J, the junction contained 11 bases not matched to a gene. The TCR was taken from a human donor with alopecia areata. This rearrangement joins TRBV7-9 to TRBJ2-1; 8 bases match TRBD1. Material: CD8+ T cells sorted from blood, obtained at week 24, from a patient treated with tofacitinib. DNA of the CDR3: TGTGCCAGCAGTGGGGCGGCAGGGGGCTCAAATGAGCAGTTCTTC. Residues: CASSGAAGGSNEQFF.